This is a list of T cell receptor beta chains from one sample in a study of blood T cell repertoires in COVID-19. TCRdb's table, derived via immunoSEQ multiplex PCR, lists solely in-frame clones and lacks some. The sample gives about 300,000 clones, about 89% of which show up once; around 2.2% is in the top ten. Sequenced material: peripheral blood. These receptors came from a woman aged 25 to 39 with COVID-19, enrolled during active disease. Both conserved end residues are part of each CDR3. Each record gives: D gene, clone size, V gene, J gene, CDR3 DNA, CDR3 protein. The D gene is left open where the match is weak. Rows give clone size only sometimes, using once, few, many, or a class for an expanded clone.

d_gene: TRBD1; abundance: -; v_gene: TRBV4-1; j_gene: TRBJ1-1; CDR3nt: TGCGCCAGCAGCCCACCGGGACAGTTTATTCCCGAAGCTTTCTTT; CDR3aa: CASSPPGQFIPEAFF
d_gene: TRBD1; abundance: -; v_gene: TRBV30; j_gene: TRBJ2-2; CDR3nt: TGTGCCTGGAGAGCCGGGACAGGGGGCACCGGGGAGCTGTTTTTT; CDR3aa: CAWRAGTGGTGELFF
d_gene: -; abundance: -; v_gene: TRBV10-3; j_gene: TRBJ2-1; CDR3nt: TGTGCCATCAGTGAACCATCGACAGGCCAGCCCTACAATGAGCAGTTCTTC; CDR3aa: CAISEPSTGQPYNEQFF
d_gene: -; abundance: -; v_gene: TRBV5-4; j_gene: TRBJ1-1; CDR3nt: TGTGCCAGCAGCTTACCTCCCCCACGGGGGTCGGGGACTGAAGCTTTCTTT; CDR3aa: CASSLPPPRGSGTEAFF
d_gene: TRBD1; abundance: once; v_gene: TRBV5-4; j_gene: TRBJ2-6; CDR3nt: TGTGCCAGCAGCCGCTCGCAGGGGGCGGCAGGGGCCAACGTCCTGACTTTC; CDR3aa: CASSRSQGAAGANVLTF
d_gene: -; abundance: once; v_gene: TRBV6-5; j_gene: TRBJ2-5; CDR3nt: TGTGCCAGCAGTTACCTGACTAGCGGGACAGGGGCCCAGTACTTC; CDR3aa: CASSYLTSGTGAQYF
d_gene: -; abundance: -; v_gene: TRBV14; j_gene: TRBJ2-7; CDR3nt: TGTGCCAGCAGCCGAGGGGGTTACGAGCAGTACTTC; CDR3aa: CASSRGGYEQYF
d_gene: TRBD2; abundance: -; v_gene: TRBV4-1; j_gene: TRBJ2-5; CDR3nt: TGCGCCAGCAGCCAAGTAGCGGGTGCGTACCAAGAGACCCAGTACTTC; CDR3aa: CASSQVAGAYQETQYF
d_gene: -; abundance: few; v_gene: TRBV28; j_gene: TRBJ1-4; CDR3nt: TGTGCCAGCGTGGCAGGGTCGTATGAAAAACTGTTTTTT; CDR3aa: CASVAGSYEKLFF
d_gene: -; abundance: -; v_gene: TRBV18; j_gene: TRBJ2-3; CDR3nt: TGTGCCAGCTCACCACCAAGGGCGAGAGGGACAGATACGCAGTATTTT; CDR3aa: CASSPPRARGTDTQYF
d_gene: TRBD1; abundance: -; v_gene: TRBV27; j_gene: TRBJ2-7; CDR3nt: TGTGCCAGCAGTTTATCGGGGACAGGGGCCGTATACGAGCAGTACTTC; CDR3aa: CASSLSGTGAVYEQYF
d_gene: -; abundance: -; v_gene: TRBV5-1; j_gene: TRBJ1-2; CDR3nt: TGCGCCAGCAGCCCCGACCCAGTTGGGAGCTATGGCTACACCTTC; CDR3aa: CASSPDPVGSYGYTF
d_gene: TRBD1; abundance: -; v_gene: TRBV27; j_gene: TRBJ1-1; CDR3nt: TGTGCCAGCAGTTCCTACTACAGGGGAGCGAACACTGAAGCTTTCTTT; CDR3aa: CASSSYYRGANTEAFF
d_gene: TRBD2; abundance: -; v_gene: TRBV6-5; j_gene: TRBJ2-2; CDR3nt: TGTGCCAGCAGCCTCGGGAGGGCCCGGACCGGGGAGCTGTTTTTT; CDR3aa: CASSLGRARTGELFF
d_gene: TRBD1; abundance: -; v_gene: TRBV15; j_gene: TRBJ2-2; CDR3nt: TGTGCCACCAGGGGACAGTTTGCGAACACCGGGGAGCTGTTTTTT; CDR3aa: CATRGQFANTGELFF
d_gene: -; abundance: -; v_gene: TRBV5-6; j_gene: TRBJ1-2; CDR3nt: TGTGCCAGCAGCCCCCGCTCCGGTTTTTATGGCTACACCTTC; CDR3aa: CASSPRSGFYGYTF
d_gene: -; abundance: -; v_gene: TRBV4-2; j_gene: TRBJ2-7; CDR3nt: TGTGCCAGCAGCCAGAACATACAGGGATCCTACGAGCAGTACTTC; CDR3aa: CASSQNIQGSYEQYF
d_gene: -; abundance: -; v_gene: TRBV25-1; j_gene: TRBJ1-2; CDR3nt: TGTGCCAGCAGTGAATGGGGGGGTTCGGATGGCTACACCTTC; CDR3aa: CASSEWGGSDGYTF
d_gene: -; abundance: -; v_gene: TRBV11-2; j_gene: TRBJ1-1; CDR3nt: TGTGCCAGCATCCATTTGGTGGAGGGTTGGAAAACTGAAGCTTTCTTT; CDR3aa: CASIHLVEGWKTEAFF
d_gene: -; abundance: -; v_gene: TRBV12-3/TRBV12-4; j_gene: TRBJ1-2; CDR3nt: TGTGCCAGCAGTTTTAACGGGAACCTTGGCTACACCTTC; CDR3aa: CASSFNGNLGYTF
d_gene: -; abundance: -; v_gene: TRBV9; j_gene: TRBJ1-4; CDR3nt: TGTGCCAGCAGCGTAGCTGCGGGGGCTGCAGAGGAAAAACTGTTTTTT; CDR3aa: CASSVAAGAAEEKLFF
d_gene: TRBD1; abundance: -; v_gene: TRBV11-2; j_gene: TRBJ2-7; CDR3nt: TGTGCCAGCAGCTCAACCGGGACAGTCGAGCAGTACTTC; CDR3aa: CASSSTGTVEQYF
d_gene: TRBD2; abundance: few; v_gene: TRBV5-1; j_gene: TRBJ2-5; CDR3nt: TGCGCCAGCAGCTTGAGGGCTAGCGGGGGTCAAGAGACCCAGTACTTC; CDR3aa: CASSLRASGGQETQYF
d_gene: TRBD1; abundance: -; v_gene: TRBV25-1; j_gene: TRBJ1-3; CDR3nt: TGTGCCAGCACCGCGGACAGGGGGCCTGGAAACACCATATATTTT; CDR3aa: CASTADRGPGNTIYF
d_gene: -; abundance: once; v_gene: TRBV6-5; j_gene: TRBJ2-1; CDR3nt: TGTGCCAGCAGCTCAGGACTTGTATACAATGAGCAGTTCTTC; CDR3aa: CASSSGLVYNEQFF
d_gene: -; abundance: once; v_gene: TRBV27; j_gene: TRBJ1-6; CDR3nt: TGTGCCAGCAGTTTATCTCAGGCCGCGGGGGTAGGTTCACCCCTCCACTTT; CDR3aa: CASSLSQAAGVGSPLHF
d_gene: -; abundance: -; v_gene: TRBV30; j_gene: TRBJ1-6; CDR3nt: TGTGCCTGGAGTGTACCCAGGGAATACAATTCACCCCTCCACTTT; CDR3aa: CAWSVPREYNSPLHF
d_gene: -; abundance: -; v_gene: TRBV4-1; j_gene: TRBJ1-3; CDR3nt: TGCGCCAGCAGCCAAGATCCCGGGTACGGAAACACCATATATTTT; CDR3aa: CASSQDPGYGNTIYF
d_gene: -; abundance: -; v_gene: TRBV7-8; j_gene: TRBJ1-6; CDR3nt: TGTGCCAGCACGAACAGCGGGTCACCCCTCCACTTT; CDR3aa: CASTNSGSPLHF
d_gene: TRBD2; abundance: -; v_gene: TRBV5-1; j_gene: TRBJ2-5; CDR3nt: TGCGCCAGCAGAAGAGGACTAGCGGGGTTGGGGGAGACCCAGTACTTC; CDR3aa: CASRRGLAGLGETQYF
d_gene: -; abundance: -; v_gene: TRBV11-2; j_gene: TRBJ2-7; CDR3nt: TGTGCCAGCAGCTTAACGGGGGGCCCCACCTACGAGCAGTACTTC; CDR3aa: CASSLTGGPTYEQYF
d_gene: -; abundance: -; v_gene: TRBV30; j_gene: TRBJ2-1; CDR3nt: TGTGCCTGGGACAATGGCCTTTCCGATGAGCAGTTCTTC; CDR3aa: CAWDNGLSDEQFF
d_gene: -; abundance: -; v_gene: TRBV15; j_gene: TRBJ2-7; CDR3nt: TGTGCCACCAGCAGAGATAAAGCCGTCTACGAGCAGTACTTC; CDR3aa: CATSRDKAVYEQYF
d_gene: -; abundance: -; v_gene: TRBV2; j_gene: TRBJ2-3; CDR3nt: TGTGCCAGCAGTGAACGGGATACGCAGTATTTT; CDR3aa: CASSERDTQYF
d_gene: -; abundance: once; v_gene: TRBV7-2; j_gene: TRBJ1-5; CDR3nt: TGTGCCAGCAGCTTAACGGTCCCTCAGCCCCAGCATTTT; CDR3aa: CASSLTVPQPQHF
d_gene: TRBD1; abundance: -; v_gene: TRBV12-3/TRBV12-4; j_gene: TRBJ1-4; CDR3nt: TGTGCCACCCTTCAGGGGGCGAGCGAAAAACTGTTTTTT; CDR3aa: CATLQGASEKLFF
d_gene: -; abundance: -; v_gene: TRBV5-1; j_gene: TRBJ2-3; CDR3nt: TGCGCCAGCAGCTTGGACTCTACCTTAATGATGAGCGGGAGCACAGATACGCAGTATTTT; CDR3aa: CASSLDSTLMMSGSTDTQYF
d_gene: TRBD2; abundance: -; v_gene: TRBV11-2; j_gene: TRBJ2-1; CDR3nt: TGTGCCAGCAGGGTAGCGGGAGGGAGGAATGAGCAGTTCTTC; CDR3aa: CASRVAGGRNEQFF
d_gene: -; abundance: -; v_gene: TRBV28; j_gene: TRBJ1-6; CDR3nt: TGTGCCAGCATAGGAGACCATTCACCCCTCCACTTT; CDR3aa: CASIGDHSPLHF
d_gene: -; abundance: -; v_gene: TRBV30; j_gene: TRBJ1-5; CDR3nt: TGTGCCTGGAGCAACCGGGACAATCAGCCCCAGCATTTT; CDR3aa: CAWSNRDNQPQHF
d_gene: -; abundance: -; v_gene: TRBV20-1; j_gene: TRBJ2-3; CDR3nt: TGCAGTGCTAGTTATGTAATCGCGGGTGCCTCCACAGATACGCAGTATTTT; CDR3aa: CSASYVIAGASTDTQYF
d_gene: -; abundance: -; v_gene: TRBV18; j_gene: TRBJ1-1; CDR3nt: TGTGCCAGCTCACCTCCCATGAACACTGAAGCTTTCTTT; CDR3aa: CASSPPMNTEAFF
d_gene: -; abundance: -; v_gene: TRBV28; j_gene: TRBJ1-2; CDR3nt: TGTGCCAGCAGTCCATTGGGACAAGGGTATGGCTACACCTTC; CDR3aa: CASSPLGQGYGYTF
d_gene: TRBD1; abundance: -; v_gene: TRBV7-2; j_gene: TRBJ1-4; CDR3nt: TGTGCCAGCGGCCCGACAGGGGCGAATGAAAAACTGTTTTTT; CDR3aa: CASGPTGANEKLFF
d_gene: TRBD1; abundance: once; v_gene: TRBV6-5; j_gene: TRBJ2-7; CDR3nt: TGTGCCAGCAGTTACTCATCAGGGGGATCCTACGAGCAGTACTTC; CDR3aa: CASSYSSGGSYEQYF
d_gene: TRBD2; abundance: many; v_gene: TRBV11-3; j_gene: TRBJ2-5; CDR3nt: TGTGCCAGCAGTAGCGGGGAAGAGACCCAGTACTTC; CDR3aa: CASSSGEETQYF
d_gene: -; abundance: -; v_gene: TRBV18; j_gene: TRBJ2-2; CDR3nt: TGTGCCAGCTCATTTCTCGGGAGCAGGGACACCGGGGAGCTGTTTTTT; CDR3aa: CASSFLGSRDTGELFF
d_gene: TRBD1; abundance: -; v_gene: TRBV18; j_gene: TRBJ2-3; CDR3nt: TGTGCCAGCCCTGCAGGCAGGGGGCCGGATACGCAGTATTTT; CDR3aa: CASPAGRGPDTQYF
d_gene: -; abundance: few; v_gene: TRBV7-9; j_gene: TRBJ1-1; CDR3nt: TGTGCCAGCAGCTTAGGCGGGGGGAACACTGAAGCTTTCTTT; CDR3aa: CASSLGGGNTEAFF
d_gene: TRBD1; abundance: -; v_gene: TRBV19; j_gene: TRBJ2-3; CDR3nt: TGTGCCAGTAGTACCGGGACAGGGGGCTTAGATACGCAGTATTTT; CDR3aa: CASSTGTGGLDTQYF
d_gene: TRBD2; abundance: -; v_gene: TRBV7-2; j_gene: TRBJ2-1; CDR3nt: TGTGCCAGCAGCTACACTAGCGGGGGCTTCTCTTACAATGAGCAGTTCTTC; CDR3aa: CASSYTSGGFSYNEQFF
d_gene: TRBD1; abundance: -; v_gene: TRBV2; j_gene: TRBJ2-2; CDR3nt: TGTGCCAGCGCTCGGACAGGGGGCACCGGGGAGCTGTTTTTT; CDR3aa: CASARTGGTGELFF